The present entry profiles one T cell receptor beta chain with its context. TCR beta sequencing was performed on blood CD8+ and CD4+ T cells. The control participants were healthy donors, and these controls were matched with respect to both age and sex. CD8+ and CD4+ T cells were negatively isolated; TEMRA cells were FACS-enriched. This entry is derived from a study of CD8 T cells in Susac syndrome. Germline CDR1 is KGHSH and CDR2 is LQKENI. This CDR3 region has 15 residues. V dropped 5 bases and J dropped 5; count of bases not matched to a gene: 7. Reverse transcription used 0.5 to 1 ug RNA and random hexamers. Amplification of TCR beta CDR3 spanned 54 Vbeta and 13 Jbeta via immunoSEQ multiplex PCR. TCRdb ran MiXCR on the immunoSEQ multiplex PCR reads and lists one entry per CDR3 protein. The sample shows roughly 120,000 distinct CDR3 sequences, around 94% of them seen only once.

V is TRBV18 and J is TRBJ2-3; the match to TRBD1 covers 10 bases. The sample comprised CD4+ T cells from PBMCs. This clonotype was sampled from a human donor in good health. CDR3 bases: TGTGCCAGCTCAGTCGACAGGGGGCTTGGAGATACGCAGTATTTT. As protein: CASSVDRGLGDTQYF.